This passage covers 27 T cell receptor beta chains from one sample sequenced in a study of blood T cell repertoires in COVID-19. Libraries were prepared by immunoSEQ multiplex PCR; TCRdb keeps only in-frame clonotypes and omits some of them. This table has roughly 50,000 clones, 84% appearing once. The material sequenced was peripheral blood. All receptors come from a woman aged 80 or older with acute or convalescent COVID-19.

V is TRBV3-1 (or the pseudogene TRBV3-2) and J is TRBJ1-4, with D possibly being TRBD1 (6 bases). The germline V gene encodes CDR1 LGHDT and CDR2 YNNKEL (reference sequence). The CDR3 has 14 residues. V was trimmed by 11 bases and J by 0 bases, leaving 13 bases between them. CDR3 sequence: CAGLWTATNEKLFF. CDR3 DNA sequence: TGTGCCGGCTTGTGGACAGCAACTAATGAAAAACTGTTTTTT.

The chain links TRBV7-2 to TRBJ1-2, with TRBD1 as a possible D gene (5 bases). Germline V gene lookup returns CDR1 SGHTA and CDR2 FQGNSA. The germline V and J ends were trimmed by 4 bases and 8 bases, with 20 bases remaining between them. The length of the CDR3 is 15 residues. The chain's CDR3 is CASSSGPSLTEGYTF. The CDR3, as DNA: TGTGCCAGCAGCTCAGGGCCCTCCCTAACGGAAGGCTACACCTTC.

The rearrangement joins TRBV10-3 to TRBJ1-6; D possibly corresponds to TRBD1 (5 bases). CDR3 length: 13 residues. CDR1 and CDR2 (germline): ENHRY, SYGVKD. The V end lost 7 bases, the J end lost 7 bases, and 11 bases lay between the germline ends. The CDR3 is CAITLGGNSPLHF. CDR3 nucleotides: TGTGCCATCACCCTCGGGGGGAATTCACCCCTCCACTTT.

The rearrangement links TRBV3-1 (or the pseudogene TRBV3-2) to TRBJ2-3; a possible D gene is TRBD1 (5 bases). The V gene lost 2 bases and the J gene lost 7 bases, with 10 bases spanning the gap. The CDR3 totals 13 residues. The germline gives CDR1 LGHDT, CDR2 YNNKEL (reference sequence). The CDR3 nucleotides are TGTGCCAGCAGCCAAACTCAGGGTTATACGCAGTATTTT. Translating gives CASSQTQGYTQYF.

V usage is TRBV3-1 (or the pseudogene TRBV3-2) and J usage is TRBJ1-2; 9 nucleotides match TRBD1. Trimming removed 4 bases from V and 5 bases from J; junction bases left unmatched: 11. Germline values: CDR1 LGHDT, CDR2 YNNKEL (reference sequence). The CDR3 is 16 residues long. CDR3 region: CASSPVPTGGAYGYTF. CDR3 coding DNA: TGTGCCAGCAGCCCAGTCCCGACAGGGGGTGCGTATGGCTACACCTTC.

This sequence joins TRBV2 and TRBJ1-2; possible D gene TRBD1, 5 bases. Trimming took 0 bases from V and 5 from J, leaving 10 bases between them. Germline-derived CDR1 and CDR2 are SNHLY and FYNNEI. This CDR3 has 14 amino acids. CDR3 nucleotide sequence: TGTGCCAGCAGTGAAGCGCCACAGGTATATGGCTACACCTTC. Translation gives CASSEAPQVYGYTF.

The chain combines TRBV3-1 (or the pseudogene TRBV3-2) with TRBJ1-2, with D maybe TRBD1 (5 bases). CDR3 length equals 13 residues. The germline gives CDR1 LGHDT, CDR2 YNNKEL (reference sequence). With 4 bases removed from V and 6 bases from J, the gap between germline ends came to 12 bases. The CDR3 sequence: CASSRGGDDGYTF. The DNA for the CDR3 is TGTGCCAGCAGCCGAGGAGGGGACGATGGCTACACCTTC.

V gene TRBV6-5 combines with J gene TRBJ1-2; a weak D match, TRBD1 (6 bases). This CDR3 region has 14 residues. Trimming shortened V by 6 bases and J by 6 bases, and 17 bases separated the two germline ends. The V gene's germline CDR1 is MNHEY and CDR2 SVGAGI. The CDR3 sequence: CASRFRGAGDGYTF. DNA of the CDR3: TGTGCCAGCAGATTTAGAGGGGCAGGGGATGGCTACACCTTC.

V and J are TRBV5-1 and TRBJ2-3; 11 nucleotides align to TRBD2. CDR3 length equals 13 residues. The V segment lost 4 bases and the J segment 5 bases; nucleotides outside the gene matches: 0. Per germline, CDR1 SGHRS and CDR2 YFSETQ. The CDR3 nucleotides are TGCGCCAGCAGCACTAGCGGGGGAGATACGCAGTATTTT. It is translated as CASSTSGGDTQYF.

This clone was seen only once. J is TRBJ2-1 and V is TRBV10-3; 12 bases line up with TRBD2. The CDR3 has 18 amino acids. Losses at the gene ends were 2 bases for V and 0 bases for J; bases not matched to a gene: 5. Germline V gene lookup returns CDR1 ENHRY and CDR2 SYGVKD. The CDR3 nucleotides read TGTGCCATCAGTGAGCCTAGCGGGGGGGCCTTCTCCTACAATGAGCAGTTCTTC. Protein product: CAISEPSGGAFSYNEQFF.

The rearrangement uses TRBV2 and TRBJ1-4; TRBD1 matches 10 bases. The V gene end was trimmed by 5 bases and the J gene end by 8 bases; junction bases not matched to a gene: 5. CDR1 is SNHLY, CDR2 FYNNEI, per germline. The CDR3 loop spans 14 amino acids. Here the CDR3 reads CASSSTGGWEKLFF. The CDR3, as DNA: TGTGCCAGCAGTTCGACAGGGGGCTGGGAAAAACTGTTTTTT.

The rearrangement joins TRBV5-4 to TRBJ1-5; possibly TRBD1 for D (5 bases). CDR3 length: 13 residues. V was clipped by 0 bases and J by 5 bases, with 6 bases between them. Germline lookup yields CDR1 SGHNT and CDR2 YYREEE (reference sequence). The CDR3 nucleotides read TGTGCCAGCAGCTTGGGACAGTATCAGCCCCAGCATTTT. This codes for CASSLGQYQPQHF.

As DNA, the CDR3 is TGTGCCAGCAGCTTGGGCGGGGCGGCTGGAAACACCATATATTTT. Protein: CASSLGGAAGNTIYF. This sequence joins TRBV5-4 and TRBJ1-3; D is possibly TRBD1 (5 bases). V was cut by 0 bases and J by 2 bases, with 9 bases left in between. Germline CDR1 is SGHNT and CDR2 is YYREEE (reference sequence). The CDR3 runs to 15 residues.

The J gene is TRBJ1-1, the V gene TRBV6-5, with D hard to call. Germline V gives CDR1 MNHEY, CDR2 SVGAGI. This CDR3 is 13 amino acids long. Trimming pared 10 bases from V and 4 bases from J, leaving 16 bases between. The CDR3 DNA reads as TGTGCCACGAAACCCCAACAGTTCACTGAAGCTTTCTTT. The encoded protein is CATKPQQFTEAFF.

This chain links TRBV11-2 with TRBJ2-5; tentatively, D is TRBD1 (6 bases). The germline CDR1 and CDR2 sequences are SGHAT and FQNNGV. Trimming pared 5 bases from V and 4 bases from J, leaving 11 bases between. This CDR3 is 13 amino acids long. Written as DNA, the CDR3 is TGTGCCAGCAGCGTGGGGGCCAGAGAGACCCAGTACTTC. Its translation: CASSVGARETQYF.

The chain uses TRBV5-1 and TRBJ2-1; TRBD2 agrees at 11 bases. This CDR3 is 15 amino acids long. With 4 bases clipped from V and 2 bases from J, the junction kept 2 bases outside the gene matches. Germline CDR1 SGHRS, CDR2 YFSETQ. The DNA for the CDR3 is TGCGCCAGCAGCCCGACTAGCGGGGCCTACAATGAGCAGTTCTTC. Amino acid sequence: CASSPTSGAYNEQFF.

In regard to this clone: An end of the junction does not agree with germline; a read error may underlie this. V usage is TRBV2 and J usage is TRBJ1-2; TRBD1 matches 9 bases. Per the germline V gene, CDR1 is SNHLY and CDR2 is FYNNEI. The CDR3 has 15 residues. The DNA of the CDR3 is TGTGCCAGCAGCGAAGACAGGGGGAAAGGGTATGGCTACACCTTC. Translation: CASSEDRGKGYGYTF.

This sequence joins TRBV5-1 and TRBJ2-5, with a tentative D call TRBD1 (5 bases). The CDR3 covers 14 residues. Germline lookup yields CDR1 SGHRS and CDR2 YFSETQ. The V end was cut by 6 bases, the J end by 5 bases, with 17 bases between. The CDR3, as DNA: TGCGCCAGCAAAGAGTGGGGCTTTGGGGAGACCCAGTACTTC. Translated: CASKEWGFGETQYF. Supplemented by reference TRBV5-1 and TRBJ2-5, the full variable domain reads KAGVTQTPRYLIKTRGQQVTLSCSPISGHRSVSWYQQTPGQGLQFLFEYFSETQRNKGNFPGRFSGRQFSNSRSEMNVSTLELGDSALYLCASKEWGFGETQYFGPGTRLLVL.

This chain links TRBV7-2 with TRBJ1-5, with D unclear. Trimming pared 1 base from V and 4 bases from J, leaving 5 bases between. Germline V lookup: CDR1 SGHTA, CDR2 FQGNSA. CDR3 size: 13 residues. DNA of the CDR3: TGTGCCAGCAGCTTAGACAGAAATCAGCCCCAGCATTTT. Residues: CASSLDRNQPQHF.

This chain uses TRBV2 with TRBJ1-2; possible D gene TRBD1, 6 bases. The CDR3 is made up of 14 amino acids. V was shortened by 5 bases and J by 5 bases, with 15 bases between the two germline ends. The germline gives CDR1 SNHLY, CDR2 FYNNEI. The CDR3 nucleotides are TGTGCCAGCAGTTCGATACAGGGTTGGTATGGCTACACCTTC. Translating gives CASSSIQGWYGYTF.

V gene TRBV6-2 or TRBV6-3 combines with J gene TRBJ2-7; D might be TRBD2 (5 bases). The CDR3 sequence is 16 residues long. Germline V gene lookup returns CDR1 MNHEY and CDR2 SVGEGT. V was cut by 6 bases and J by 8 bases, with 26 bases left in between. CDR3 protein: CASSPQHGAGDEKQYF. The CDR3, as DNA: TGTGCCAGCAGCCCCCAGCATGGCGCGGGCGACGAGAAGCAGTACTTC.

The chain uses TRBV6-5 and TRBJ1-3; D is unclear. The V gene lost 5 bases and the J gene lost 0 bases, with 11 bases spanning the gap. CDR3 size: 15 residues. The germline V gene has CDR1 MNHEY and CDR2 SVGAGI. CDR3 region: CASSPRGISGNTIYF. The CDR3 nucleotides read TGTGCCAGCAGTCCCCGGGGAATCTCTGGAAACACCATATATTTT.

The CDR3: CASSLVQGTGELFF. DNA of the CDR3: TGTGCCAGCAGCTTAGTTCAGGGCACCGGGGAGCTGTTTTTT. V gene TRBV11-2 combines with J gene TRBJ2-2; D is possibly TRBD1 (5 bases). CDR3 size: 14 residues. CDR1 SGHAT and CDR2 FQNNGV come from the germline V gene. V dropped 1 base and J dropped 4 bases, with 7 bases sitting between them.

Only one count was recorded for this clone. The CDR3, as DNA: TGTGCCAGCAGCCAAAGAGCAGGGAAGGACTATGGCTACACCTTC. This encodes CASSQRAGKDYGYTF. V and J are TRBV3-1 (or the pseudogene TRBV3-2) and TRBJ1-2, with D perhaps TRBD1 (5 bases). From germline, CDR1 is LGHDT and CDR2 YNNKEL (reference sequence). Trimming cost V 2 bases and J 3 bases, with 13 bases left between them. This CDR3 has 15 residues.

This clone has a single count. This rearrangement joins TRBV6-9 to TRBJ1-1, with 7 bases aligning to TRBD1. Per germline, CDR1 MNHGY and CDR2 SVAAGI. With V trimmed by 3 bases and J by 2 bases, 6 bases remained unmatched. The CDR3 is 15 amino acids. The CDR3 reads CASSYPQGKNTEAFF. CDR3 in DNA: TGTGCCAGCAGTTACCCACAGGGGAAAAACACTGAAGCTTTCTTT.

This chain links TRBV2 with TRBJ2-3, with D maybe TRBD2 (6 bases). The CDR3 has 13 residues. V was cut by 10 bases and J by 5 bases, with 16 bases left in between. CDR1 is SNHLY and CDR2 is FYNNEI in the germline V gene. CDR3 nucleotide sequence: TGTGCCACCCAGTCTAGCGTCAGAGATACGCAGTATTTT. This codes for CATQSSVRDTQYF. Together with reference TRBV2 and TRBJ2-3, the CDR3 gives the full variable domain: EPEVTQTPSHQVTQMGQEVILRCVPISNHLYFYWYRQILGQKVEFLVSFYNNEISEKSEIFDDQFSVERPDGSNFTLKIRSTKLEDSAMYFCATQSSVRDTQYFGPGTRLTVL.

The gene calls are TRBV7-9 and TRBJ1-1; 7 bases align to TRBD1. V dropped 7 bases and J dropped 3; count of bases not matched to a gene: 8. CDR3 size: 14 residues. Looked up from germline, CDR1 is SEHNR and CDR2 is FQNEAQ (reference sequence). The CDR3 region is CASNRGSEHTEAFF. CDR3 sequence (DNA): TGTGCCAGCAACAGGGGATCTGAGCACACTGAAGCTTTCTTT. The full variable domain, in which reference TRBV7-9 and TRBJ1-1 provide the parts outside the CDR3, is DTGVSQNPRHKITKRGQNVTFRCDPISEHNRLYWYRQTLGQGPEFLTYFQNEAQLEKSRLLSDRFSAERPKGSFSTLEIQRTEQGDSAMYLCASNRGSEHTEAFFGQGTRLTVV.